Each of the 25 T cell receptor beta chains below was sequenced from the same sample in a study of T cells after yellow fever vaccination. TCRdb used MiXCR to reprocess the 5' RACE reads, holding one entry per CDR3 protein. The sample lists 120,000 or so distinct CDR3 sequences, approximately 14% occurring once. The sequencing here drew on CD8+ T cells sorted from PBMCs, taken 5 days after the yellow fever booster vaccination. The receptors shown here come from a man younger than 30 who received the YFV17D yellow fever vaccine.

This clonotype was seen repeatedly, ten times or more. This sequence joins TRBV11-2 and TRBJ2-5; TRBD2 might be the D (6 bases). CDR1 is SGHAT, CDR2 FQNNGV, per germline. Trimming took 7 bases from V and 5 from J, leaving 17 bases between them. The CDR3 extends over 14 amino acids. The CDR3 spells CASTPRGSGETQYF. Written as DNA, the CDR3 is TGTGCCAGCACCCCCCGGGGGTCGGGCGAGACCCAGTACTTC.

The chain links TRBV5-4 to TRBJ2-2; D not resolved. V was cut by 7 bases and J by 4 bases, with 8 bases left in between. Germline V CDR1 and CDR2: SGHNT, YYREEE (reference sequence). The CDR3 is 12 residues long. The CDR3 DNA is TGTGCCAGCCACCGCGGCACCGGGGAGCTGTTTTTT. Amino acid sequence: CASHRGTGELFF. The complete variable domain, with remaining parts taken from reference TRBV5-4 and TRBJ2-2, reads ETGVTQSPTHLIKTRGQQVTLRCSSQSGHNTVSWYQQALGQGPQFIFQYYREEENGRGNFPPRFSGLQFPNYSSELNVNALELDDSALYLCASHRGTGELFFGEGSRLTVL.

The chain links TRBV6-5 to TRBJ1-2; TRBD1 might be the D (6 bases). Germline assignment: CDR1 MNHEY and CDR2 SVGAGI. This CDR3 is 14 amino acids long. V was clipped by 7 bases and J by 3 bases, with 15 bases between them. The DNA for the CDR3 is TGTGCCAGCACCCCGGGAGGGGGTTACTATGGCTACACCTTC. Translation gives CASTPGGGYYGYTF.

V is TRBV6-6 and J is TRBJ1-5; tentative D call: TRBD1 (5 bases). CDR1 is MNHNY and CDR2 is SVGAGI in the germline V gene (reference sequence). V was shortened by 2 bases and J by 6 bases, with 14 bases between the two germline ends. The CDR3 consists of 15 residues. The CDR3 loop is CASSYVQGRIQPQHF. CDR3 sequence (DNA): TGTGCCAGCAGTTACGTTCAGGGAAGAATTCAGCCCCAGCATTTT.

This clonotype was seen only a few times. This chain connects TRBV3-1 to TRBJ2-3, with D unclear. Germline CDR1 LGHDT, CDR2 YNNKEL (reference sequence). Trimming removed 0 bases at V and 0 bases at J, with 7 bases between. CDR3 length: 15 residues. CDR3 amino acids: CASSQESASTDTQYF. The CDR3 coding sequence is TGTGCCAGCAGCCAAGAGTCGGCTAGCACAGATACGCAGTATTTT.

This clonotype was counted only a few times. At one end, the junction sequence differs from germline, possibly due to a read error. V and J are TRBV7-9 and TRBJ1-2; 12 bases match TRBD1. The CDR3 consists of 17 residues. CDR1 is SEHNR, CDR2 FQNEAQ, per germline (reference sequence). The CDR3 sequence: CASSASGDRGLTSGYIF. The CDR3 DNA follows: TGTGCCAGCAGCGCCTCAGGGGACAGGGGGCTAACCTCTGGCTACATCTTC.

The rearrangement links TRBV2 to TRBJ2-6; TRBD1 aligns across 7 bases. The length of the CDR3 is 21 residues. V lost 5 bases, J lost 0 bases, and 19 bases stayed unmatched. The V gene's germline CDR1 is SNHLY and CDR2 FYNNEI. The CDR3 here is CASSTITYSGTASSGANVLTF. CDR3 in DNA: TGTGCCAGCAGTACCATTACCTACTCCGGGACAGCAAGCTCTGGGGCCAACGTCCTGACTTTC.

This clonotype was seen at least ten times. The genes are TRBV20-1 and TRBJ1-1; 10 nucleotides match TRBD1. J lost 6 bases, V lost 1 base, and 2 bases had no gene match. Germline CDR1 and CDR2: DFQATT and SNEGSKA (reference sequence). This CDR3 has 13 amino acids. CDR3 bases: TGCAGTGCTAGAGGGACAGGGGGGCCTGAAGCTTTCTTT. It translates to CSARGTGGPEAFF.

The sample holds a few counts of this clonotype. The chain links TRBV9 to TRBJ2-6, with unresolved D. Germline V lookup: CDR1 SGDLS, CDR2 YYNGEE. V was trimmed by 0 bases and J by 1 base, leaving 5 bases between them. CDR3 size: 15 residues. CDR3 protein: CASSVGDSGANVLTF. As DNA, the CDR3 is TGTGCCAGCAGCGTAGGGGATTCTGGGGCCAACGTCCTGACTTTC.

The gene calls are TRBV11-2 and TRBJ2-3; 7 nucleotides line up with TRBD2. Germline loops: CDR1 SGHAT, CDR2 FQNNGV. The V and J ends lost 8 bases and 14 bases, in that order; junction bases with no gene match: 13. The CDR3 loop spans 12 amino acids. The CDR3 sequence: CASCSGGIKGYF. For the CDR3, the DNA is TGTGCCAGCTGCTCCGGGGGGATAAAAGGGTATTTT.

As to this clonotype: A much more abundant neighbour one base away suggests this may be a read error. V and J are TRBV27 and TRBJ1-5; maybe TRBD1 (5 bases). Germline V gene sequence: CDR1 MNHEY, CDR2 SMNVEV (reference sequence). The CDR3 is made up of 15 amino acids. The CDR3 here is CASSWGSGPNQPRHF. DNA of the CDR3: TGTGCCAGCAGTTGGGGCAGCGGGCCCAATCAGCCCCGGCATTTT.

The chain links TRBV11-2 to TRBJ2-1; D gene ambiguous. Trimming left V 3 bases short and J 7 bases short, with 16 bases between. Germline V gene sequence: CDR1 SGHAT, CDR2 FQNNGV. CDR3 size: 15 residues. CDR3 region: CASSLGSSSWNEQFF. CDR3 coding DNA: TGTGCCAGCAGCTTGGGTAGCAGCTCGTGGAATGAGCAGTTCTTC.

This chain joins TRBV7-9 and TRBJ2-5; D is perhaps TRBD1 or TRBD2 (5 bases each). CDR3 length: 15 amino acids. CDR1 is SEHNR, CDR2 FQNEAQ, per germline (reference sequence). Trimming stripped 5 bases from V and 2 bases from J, with 15 bases between. CDR3 in DNA: TGTGCCAGCAGCCTCGGGACCGCCGAGCAAGAGACCCAGTACTTC. Translating it yields CASSLGTAEQETQYF.

This clonotype came up a few times. This chain connects TRBV29-1 to TRBJ1-1, with D unresolved. This CDR3 region has 12 residues. V dropped 4 bases and J dropped 3 bases, with 9 bases sitting between them. Germline V lookup: CDR1 SQVTM, CDR2 ANQGSEA. This chain's CDR3 is CSVGPGDTEAFF. CDR3 DNA: TGCAGCGTTGGCCCAGGTGACACTGAAGCTTTCTTT.

This chain connects TRBV9 to TRBJ2-4, with 7 bases lining up with TRBD2. CDR3 length: 16 residues. Unmatched junction bases numbered 6, after V lost 0 bases and J lost 3 bases. Germline-derived CDR1 and CDR2 are SGDLS and YYNGEE. The CDR3 nucleotides are TGTGCCAGCAGCGTAGGGGGAGGGCAATACAAAAACATTCAGTACTTC. Protein sequence: CASSVGGGQYKNIQYF.

The chain combines TRBV12-3 or TRBV12-4 with TRBJ2-1; perhaps D is TRBD1 or TRBD2 (5 bases each). Trimming took 5 bases from V and 6 from J, leaving 14 bases between them. The CDR3 length is 14 residues. In DNA, the CDR3 is TGTGCCAGCAGTGAAATTAGTGGGGGCAATGAGCAGTTCTTC. This gives the protein CASSEISGGNEQFF.

The chain joins TRBV27 to TRBJ2-1; 11 bases agree with TRBD1. The ends lost 3 bases at V and 7 bases at J; junction bases unmatched: 8. The CDR3 loop spans 16 amino acids. Germline CDR1 MNHEY, CDR2 SMNVEV (reference sequence). DNA of the CDR3: TGTGCCAGCAGTTTCCGGGACAGGGGGTTGGGAAATGAGCAGTTCTTC. Protein product: CASSFRDRGLGNEQFF.

A few counts support this clonotype. This chain uses TRBV4-1 with TRBJ1-5; no clear D. This CDR3 has 15 amino acids. The germline gives CDR1 MGHRA, CDR2 YSYEKL. V lost 2 bases, J lost 4 bases, and 12 bases lay in between. The CDR3 sequence is CASSQNGFSNQPQHF. As DNA, the CDR3 is TGCGCCAGCAGCCAAAATGGGTTTTCGAATCAGCCCCAGCATTTT.

This clonotype was seen repeatedly, ten times or more. The chain joins TRBV5-4 to TRBJ2-1; the D gene could be TRBD1 or TRBD2 (5 bases each). From germline, CDR1 is SGHNT and CDR2 YYREEE (reference sequence). There are 15 residues in the CDR3. Trimming took off 4 bases at V and 7 bases at J, with 18 bases between the two ends. CDR3 residues: CASSVPGTPGNEQFF. CDR3 coding DNA: TGTGCCAGCAGCGTCCCCGGGACGCCGGGGAATGAGCAGTTCTTC.

This clonotype appeared a few times. This sequence joins TRBV14 and TRBJ2-7; D remains ambiguous. Germline-derived CDR1 and CDR2 are SGHDN and FVKESK. The ends were cut back, 4 bases at V and 0 bases at J, with 10 bases in the middle. The CDR3 extends over 14 amino acids. The CDR3 DNA follows: TGTGCCAGCAGCCGTTTGTTCTCCTCCTACGAGCAGTACTTC. Translated, it gives CASSRLFSSYEQYF.

The V gene is TRBV10-1, the J gene TRBJ2-7; D is tentatively TRBD1 or TRBD2 (5 bases each). Trimming removed 4 bases from V and 4 bases from J, with 14 bases in between. CDR3 length equals 14 residues. The germline CDR1 and CDR2 sequences are WNHNN and SYGVQD (reference sequence). CDR3 DNA: TGCGCCAGCAGTGCCGGGACCGCCGGTTACGAGCAGTACTTC. Residues: CASSAGTAGYEQYF.

The V and J genes are TRBV13 and TRBJ2-2; D is unclear. CDR3 length equals 15 residues. Germline CDR1 PRHDT, CDR2 FYEKMQ (reference sequence). The V gene lost 3 bases and the J gene lost 1 base, with 9 bases spanning the gap. CDR3 nucleotide sequence: TGTGCCAGCAGCTTTGGCACACTGAACACCGGGGAGCTGTTTTTT. It translates to CASSFGTLNTGELFF.

The chain employs TRBV9 and TRBJ2-1; D uncertain. The CDR3 runs 13 residues. The germline V gene encodes CDR1 SGDLS and CDR2 YYNGEE. V lost 3 bases and J 4 bases, leaving 8 bases between the germline ends. CDR3 in DNA: TGTGCCAGCAGCGACCAGACTTACAATGAGCAGTTCTTC. This gives the protein CASSDQTYNEQFF.

This clonotype was detected a few times. V gene TRBV4-1 combines with J gene TRBJ2-7; 8 positions match TRBD2. After removal of 4 bases from V and 8 bases from J, the junction contained 4 bases not matched to a gene. This CDR3 spans 12 amino acids. The V gene's germline CDR1 is MGHRA and CDR2 YSYEKL. The DNA for the CDR3 is TGCGCCAGCAGCCCCGGGAGGGGAAAGCAGTACGTC. It yields the protein CASSPGRGKQYV.

This rearrangement joins TRBV4-2 to TRBJ2-3; D is undetermined. The CDR3 is 15 residues long. Germline V gene data show CDR1 as LGHNA and CDR2 as YNFKEQ. The ends were cut back, 6 bases at V and 4 bases at J, with 17 bases in the middle. CDR3 DNA sequence: TGTGCCAGCAGACCCGAGGCAGGATGGGCAGATACGCAGTATTTT. It translates to CASRPEAGWADTQYF.